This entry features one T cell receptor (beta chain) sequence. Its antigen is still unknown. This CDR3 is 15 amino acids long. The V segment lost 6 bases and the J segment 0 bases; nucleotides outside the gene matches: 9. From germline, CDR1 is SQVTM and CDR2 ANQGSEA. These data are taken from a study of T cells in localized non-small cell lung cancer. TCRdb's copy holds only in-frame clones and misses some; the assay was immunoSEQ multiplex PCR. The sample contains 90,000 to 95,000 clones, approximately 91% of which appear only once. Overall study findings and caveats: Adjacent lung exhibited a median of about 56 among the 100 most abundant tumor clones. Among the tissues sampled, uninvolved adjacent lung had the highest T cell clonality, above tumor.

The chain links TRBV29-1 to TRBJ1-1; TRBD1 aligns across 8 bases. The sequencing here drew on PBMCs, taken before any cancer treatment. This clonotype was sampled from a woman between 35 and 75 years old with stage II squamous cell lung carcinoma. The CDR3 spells CSVRDRGVMNTEAFF. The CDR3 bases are TGCAGCGTCCGCGACAGGGGCGTGATGAACACTGAAGCTTTCTTT.